This T cell receptor beta chain was obtained from a study of metastatic and nonmetastatic thyroid tumors. The overall study: Repertoires from blood and tumor or nodule tissue of malignant and benign thyroid patients were compared. Study-level findings and limits: The study reportedly found significantly higher TCR beta diversity in malignant thyroid tumors than benign nodules, in blood and tumor.

This clone was seen repeatedly, ten times or more. As yet, its antigen is unknown. Other DNA variants within this sample encode the same CDR3. The CDR3 is 15 residues long. The trim removed 0 bases at V and 3 bases at J, leaving 0 bases unmatched. No patient had received any treatment before thyroid surgery. In the source study's methods: A classifier of distant metastasis in papillary thyroid cancer was built from CDR3 differences (across clinicopathological groups). MiXCR reprocessed the PCR reads for TCRdb. None of the V and J calls come from the authors' own analysis; TCRdb made them. This table has 20,000 to 25,000 clones, 15% to 17% appearing once.

Sample: blood. The chain employs TRBV12-3 or TRBV12-4 and TRBJ2-2, with 8 positions matching TRBD1. This clonotype was sampled from a female donor with papillary thyroid cancer or a benign thyroid nodule (not recorded which). Some clones in this sample may be carry-over from other donors' samples. The CDR3 sequence: CASSLADRDTGELFF. The DNA for the CDR3 is TGTGCCAGCAGTTTAGCGGACAGGGACACCGGGGAGCTGTTTTTT.